One sample yielded the 3 T cell receptor beta chains listed below, sequenced in a study of vaccination and CD4 T cells after COVID-19 (dated by TCRdb to 2022 to 2024). Taken with the paper, the label for treatment or condition translates to: roughly 10-day PBMC culture with coronavirus spike peptide pools or control peptides (ViraFEST assay). CD4+ T cells from unexposed donors were collected before the COVID-19 pandemic (2011-2018). The library relied on PCR. Sequencer: Illumina iSeq 100. TCR sequencing of DNA from cultured CD4+ T cells used the Oncomine TCR Beta short-read assay at the Johns Hopkins FTIC core. The public reads were run again by TCRdb, first through fastp at Q25 and then through MiXCR, and only productive beta chains were kept. Rows are combined by CDR3 protein, so each entry shows the most common genes and DNA. The sample table holds 7,200 or so distinct CDR3 sequences, of which roughly 50% were seen once. Of the sample, under 40% is held by the ten largest clones.

For these TCRs, the target antigens are not known. Sequencing was carried out using CD4+ T cells from blood, cultured in vitro. The origin of the receptors is a human donor in good health.

The table lists this clonotype with a few counts. The CDR3 here is CSARRPQGAKQNQPQHF. The CDR3, as DNA: TGCAGTGCTAGAAGACCACAGGGGGCCAAGCAAAATCAGCCCCAGCATTTT. J is TRBJ1-5 and V is TRBV20-1; 9 positions agree with TRBD1. V was pared by 2 bases and J by 4 bases, with 12 bases of the junction left unmatched. CDR3 length: 17 amino acids. Germline CDR1 DFQATT, CDR2 SNEGSKA (reference sequence).

The genes are TRBV7-9 and TRBJ1-4, with a possible D match to TRBD1 (6 bases). Germline assignment: CDR1 SEHNR and CDR2 FQNEAQ (reference sequence). With 8 bases removed from V and 4 bases from J, the gap between germline ends came to 14 bases. The CDR3 totals 14 residues. The CDR3 reads CASADQGINEKLFF. Written as DNA, the CDR3 is TGTGCCAGCGCTGATCAGGGGATTAATGAAAAACTGTTTTTT.

This clonotype has a single count. The chain employs TRBV20-1 and TRBJ2-7; 9 bases are shared with TRBD2. J gave up 2 bases and V 3 bases, and 2 bases lay outside the gene matches. Germline CDR1 reads DFQATT; CDR2 reads SNEGSKA (reference sequence). This CDR3 contains 13 residues. The CDR3 sequence is CSASLAGTYEQYF. The CDR3 DNA is TGCAGTGCTAGTCTAGCGGGGACCTACGAGCAGTACTTC.